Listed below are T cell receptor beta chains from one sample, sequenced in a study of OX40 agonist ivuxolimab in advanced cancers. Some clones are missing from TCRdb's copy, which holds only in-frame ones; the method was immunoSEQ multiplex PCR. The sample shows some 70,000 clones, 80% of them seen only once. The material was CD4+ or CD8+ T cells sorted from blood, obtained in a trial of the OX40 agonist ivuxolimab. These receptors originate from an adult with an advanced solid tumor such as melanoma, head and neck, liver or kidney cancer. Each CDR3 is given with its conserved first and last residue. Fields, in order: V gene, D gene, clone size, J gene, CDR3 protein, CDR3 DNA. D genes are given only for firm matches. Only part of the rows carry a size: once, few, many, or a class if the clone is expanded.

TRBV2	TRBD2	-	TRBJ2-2	CASEPGLAGGAPGELFF	TGTGCCAGCGAACCGGGACTAGCGGGGGGGGCCCCCGGGGAGCTGTTTTTT
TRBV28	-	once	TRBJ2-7	CASSVVWDSNYEQYF	TGTGCCAGCAGTGTGGTCTGGGACTCCAACTACGAGCAGTACTTC
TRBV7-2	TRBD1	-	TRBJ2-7	CASSYQTGVSEQYF	TGTGCCAGCAGCTACCAGACAGGGGTTAGCGAGCAGTACTTC
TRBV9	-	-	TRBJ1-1	CASSPGLNTEAFF	TGTGCCAGCAGCCCCGGGTTGAACACTGAAGCTTTCTTT
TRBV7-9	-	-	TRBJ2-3	CASSLGTGNTDTQYF	TGTGCCAGCAGCTTAGGCACAGGGAACACAGATACGCAGTATTTT
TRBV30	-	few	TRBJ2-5	CAWSLLAGSKAQYF	TGTGCCTGGAGTTTATTAGCAGGATCGAAGGCCCAGTACTTC
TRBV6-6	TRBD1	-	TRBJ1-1	CASSYTQGAEAFF	TGTGCCAGCAGTTACACCCAGGGGGCTGAAGCTTTCTTT
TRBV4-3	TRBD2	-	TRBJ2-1	CASSQDRTSTGEQFF	TGCGCCAGCAGCCAAGATCGGACTAGCACCGGTGAGCAGTTCTTC
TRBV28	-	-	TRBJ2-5	CASSTTETQYF	TGTGCCAGCAGTACGACTGAGACCCAGTACTTC
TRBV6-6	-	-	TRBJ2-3	CASRPFTDTQYF	TGTGCCAGCAGACCTTTCACAGATACGCAGTATTTT
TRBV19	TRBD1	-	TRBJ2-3	CASRTGWGADTQYF	TGTGCCAGCCGGACAGGATGGGGTGCAGATACGCAGTATTTT
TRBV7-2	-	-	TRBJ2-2	CASSPVTGELFF	TGTGCCAGCAGCCCTGTCACCGGGGAGCTGTTTTTT
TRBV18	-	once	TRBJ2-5	CASSPLGETQYF	TGTGCCAGCTCACCCCTAGGGGAGACCCAGTACTTC
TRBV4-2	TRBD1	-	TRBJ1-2	CASSLDRAQDGYTF	TGTGCCAGCAGCCTGGACAGGGCACAGGATGGCTACACCTTC
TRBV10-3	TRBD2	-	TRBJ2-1	CAIRDTSGGAVEQFF	TGTGCCATCAGAGACACTAGCGGGGGGGCGGTTGAGCAGTTCTTC